Below, one T cell receptor beta chain is given with its context. What it recognizes is unknown. These data belong to a study of T cell repertoires in cytomegalovirus infection. Study-wide context: CMV infection plus the matching HLA type was flagged by public TCR beta signatures. Study results and caveats: Frequencies of public TCR beta families were cumulated, and this identified carriers of CMV plus the relevant HLA.

TCRdb re-derived calls from the reads in MiXCR, one entry per CDR3 protein. The sample holds hundreds of thousands of distinct CDR3 sequences, 35% seen once. The CDR3 is 14 amino acids. Per the germline V gene, CDR1 is SQVTM and CDR2 is ANQGSEA. Trimming cost V 6 bases and J 7 bases, with 21 bases left between them. The chain recombines TRBV29-1 with TRBJ1-2, with no clear D. The source material was PBMCs. The clonotype originates from a human donor in good health (CMV status not recorded). Some clones in this sample may be carry-over from other donors' samples. CDR3 nucleotide sequence: TGCAGCGTAATCCGTCTTCAAGGAGAGGGTGGCTACACCTTC. It encodes CSVIRLQGEGGYTF.